The source of this T cell receptor beta chain is a study of CD8+ T cells in alopecia areata. Study as a whole: Treated patients swallowed 5 to 10 mg of oral tofacitinib twice daily.

Treatment of the sample: oral pan-JAK inhibitor, 5-10 mg twice daily. Reverse transcription of extracted RNA yielded cDNA, which provided the sequencing template. The protocol was immunoSEQ multiplex PCR, while the TCRdb copy is restricted to in-frame clones and leaves out a portion. The sample contains 180,000 or so clones, 45% to 60% of which appear only once. On this clone: Its specificity is unknown.

Looked up from germline, CDR1 is SGHRS and CDR2 is YFSETQ. The V gene lost 0 bases and the J gene lost 4 bases, with 9 bases spanning the gap. CDR3 size: 14 residues. Study observations and caveats: Having just one nonresponder leaves the connection between baseline CD8+ expansion and response unresolved. Scalp data also include sequences from resident alphabeta T cells of normal skin. Numerous clones, expanded in lesions, remained in scalp and blood during tofacitinib.

The chain uses TRBV5-1 and TRBJ2-3; D perhaps matches TRBD1 (5 bases). The source material was CD8+ T cells sorted from blood, sampled around week 53, from a patient treated with tofacitinib. This TCR derives from a human donor with alopecia areata. The chain's CDR3 is CASSLDRSADTQYF. The CDR3 nucleotides read TGCGCCAGCAGCTTGGACAGGTCGGCAGATACGCAGTATTTT.